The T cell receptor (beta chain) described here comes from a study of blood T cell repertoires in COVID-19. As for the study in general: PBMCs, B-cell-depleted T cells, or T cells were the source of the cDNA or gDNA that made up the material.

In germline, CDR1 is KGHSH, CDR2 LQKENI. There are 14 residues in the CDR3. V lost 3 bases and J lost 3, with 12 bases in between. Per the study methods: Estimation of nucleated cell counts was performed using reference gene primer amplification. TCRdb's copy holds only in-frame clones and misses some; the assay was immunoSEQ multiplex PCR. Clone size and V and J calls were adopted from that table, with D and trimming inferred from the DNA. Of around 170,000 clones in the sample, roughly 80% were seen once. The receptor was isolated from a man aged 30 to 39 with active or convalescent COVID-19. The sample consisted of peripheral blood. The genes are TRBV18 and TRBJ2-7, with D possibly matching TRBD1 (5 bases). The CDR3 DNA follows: TGTGCCAGCTCACCGGTCCAGGGCCTCTACGAGCAGTACTTC. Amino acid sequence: CASSPVQGLYEQYF.